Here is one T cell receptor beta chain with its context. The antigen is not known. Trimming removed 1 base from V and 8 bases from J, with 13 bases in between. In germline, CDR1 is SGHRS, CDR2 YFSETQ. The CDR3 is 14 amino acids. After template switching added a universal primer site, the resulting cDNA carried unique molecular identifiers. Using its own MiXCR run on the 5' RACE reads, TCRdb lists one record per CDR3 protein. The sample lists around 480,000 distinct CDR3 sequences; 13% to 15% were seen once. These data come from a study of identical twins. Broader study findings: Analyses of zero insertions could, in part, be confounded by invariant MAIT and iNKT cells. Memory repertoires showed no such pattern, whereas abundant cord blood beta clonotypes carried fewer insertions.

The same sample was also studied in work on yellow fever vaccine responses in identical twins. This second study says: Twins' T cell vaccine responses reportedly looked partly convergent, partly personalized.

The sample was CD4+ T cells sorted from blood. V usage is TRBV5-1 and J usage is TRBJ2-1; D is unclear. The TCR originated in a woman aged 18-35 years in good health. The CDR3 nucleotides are TGCGCCAGCAGCTTGTTCTCCAGGAGCGATGAGCAGTTCTTC. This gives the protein CASSLFSRSDEQFF.